Listed below are T cell receptor beta chains from one sample, sequenced in a study of regulatory T cells in long-lasting Graves disease. TCRdb re-analysed the multiplex PCR reads in MiXCR, keeping a single row per CDR3 protein. The table records around 450,000 distinct CDR3 sequences, roughly 16% of them present only once. These data are also associated with another study on T cells in Graves' hyperthyroidism and ophthalmopathy.

The sample in question was peripheral blood mononuclear cells (PBMCs), obtained at new diagnosis, from a patient treated with antithyroid drugs. The receptors were sampled from a man aged 35 to 55 with Graves disease. Both conserved end residues are trimmed from each CDR3. Clone sizes are given selectively: once, few, many, or a class where the clone is expanded.

CDR3 length	V gene	J gene	clone size	CDR3 protein
13	TRBV18	TRBJ1-3	.	ASSPQGVSGNTIY
11	TRBV5-1	TRBJ2-5	.	ASSSDRWGTQY
14	TRBV24-1	TRBJ2-7	.	ATSDSSGGSSYEQY
14	TRBV7-9	TRBJ1-3	.	ASSFLAVNSGNTIY
13	TRBV5-6	TRBJ2-7	many	ASSLVGQGSDEQY
13	TRBV3-1	TRBJ2-7	many	ASSQDGRERDEQY
11	TRBV2	TRBJ2-5	many	ASTTGVEETQY
13	TRBV27	TRBJ1-4	many	ASSFERGGNEKLF
12	TRBV5-4	TRBJ2-5	once	ASSSGDPGETQY
14	TRBV3-1	TRBJ2-3	many	ASSQRLTSGVDTQY
15	TRBV11-2	TRBJ1-2	.	ASSLTRDRGRDYGYT
10	TRBV7-9	TRBJ2-1	many	ASRQPGEEQF
18	TRBV5-5	TRBJ2-3	.	ASSQDLGVAGGKITDTQY
8	TRBV2	TRBJ2-5	many	ASSAGTQY